These T cell receptor beta chains were read from a single sample in a study of T cells in Graves' hyperthyroidism and ophthalmopathy. TCRdb re-called the multiplex PCR reads through MiXCR, storing one row per CDR3 protein. The top ten hold approximately 31% of the sample, which has 700,000 to 850,000 distinct CDR3 sequences, about a third seen once. Sequences were obtained from blood. The receptors here all came from a woman between 35 and 50 years old with Graves' hyperthyroidism. The CDR3 runs from the conserved cysteine through the conserved F or W. A D gene is named only where the DNA matches it firmly. The listing skips clone size in some rows; elsewhere it reads once, few, many or a size class.

j_call | v_call | clone_size | d_call | cdr3_nt | cdr3_aa
TRBJ2-3 | TRBV29-1 | few | NA | TGCAGCGTTACCCCGAACACAGATACGCAGTATTTT | CSVTPNTDTQYF
TRBJ2-7 | TRBV11-3 | NA | NA | TGTGCCAGCAGCTTAGAGCAGGGTTACTCCTACGAGCAGTACTTC | CASSLEQGYSYEQYF
TRBJ2-6 | TRBV11-2 | many | NA | TGTGCCAGCAGCTTAGCCCGTGGCTCTGGGGCCAACGTCCTGACTTTC | CASSLARGSGANVLTF
TRBJ1-1 | TRBV5-6 | few | TRBD1 | TGTGCCAGCAGCCTCCGGGACAGGGCTAACCCTGAAGCTTTCTTT | CASSLRDRANPEAFF
TRBJ2-7 | TRBV5-1 | many | NA | TGCGCCAGCAGCTTGACAGTCGGCGAGCAGTACTTC | CASSLTVGEQYF
TRBJ2-5 | TRBV12-3/TRBV12-4 | NA | TRBD1 | TGTGCCAGCAGTGAAAACCGGGACAGAAAAGAGACCCAGTACTTC | CASSENRDRKETQYF
TRBJ2-3 | TRBV7-9 | NA | NA | TGTGCCAGCAGCTTTGGGTCAGACACGCAGTATTTT | CASSFGSDTQYF
TRBJ1-1 | TRBV7-9 | few | NA | TGTGCCAGCAGCTTAGTCGGGGTTCGCGCTTTCTTT | CASSLVGVRAFF
TRBJ2-7 | TRBV7-3 | few | NA | TGTGCCAGCAGTAGCGATTGGCAGGGGACCTACGAGCAGTACTTC | CASSSDWQGTYEQYF
TRBJ1-5 | TRBV20-1 | NA | NA | TGCAGTGCTAGAGATACGGGATATAGCAATCAGCCCCAGCATTTT | CSARDTGYSNQPQHF
TRBJ1-3 | TRBV7-2 | few | NA | TGTGCCAGCTCAACCCCTGCTGGGGGCGAAAACACCATATATTTT | CASSTPAGGENTIYF
TRBJ1-1 | TRBV7-2 | many | TRBD1 | TGTGCCAGCAGCTGGCTATCGACAGGGAGGGATGCTTTCTTT | CASSWLSTGRDAFF
TRBJ1-6 | TRBV5-4 | many | NA | TGTGCCAGCAGCTTACAATCAGGGGTGAATTCACCCCTCCACTTT | CASSLQSGVNSPLHF
TRBJ2-5 | TRBV7-9 | few | NA | TGTGCCAGCAGCGGAGGGGTGTCCCCTACCCAGTACTTC | CASSGGVSPTQYF
TRBJ1-1 | TRBV12-3/TRBV12-4 | few | NA | TGTGCCAGCAGTCTATCGACGGTAAACACTGAAGCTTTCTTT | CASSLSTVNTEAFF
TRBJ1-6 | TRBV19 | few | NA | TGTGCCAGTAGTTGGGGGGGTTATTCACCCCTCCACTTT | CASSWGGYSPLHF
TRBJ2-7 | TRBV7-9 | few | TRBD2 | TGTGCCAGCAGTACCAATCCGACTAGCGGCGCCTACGAGCAGTACTTC | CASSTNPTSGAYEQYF
TRBJ1-5 | TRBV5-6 | NA | TRBD1 | TGTGCCAGCAGCACGACAGGGGAGGGTTACAATCAGCCCCAGCATTTT | CASSTTGEGYNQPQHF
TRBJ1-4 | TRBV19 | few | NA | TGTGCCAGTAGTACGGCGGGATGGCGGAGAACTAATGAAAAACTGTTTTTT | CASSTAGWRRTNEKLFF
TRBJ1-1 | TRBV9 | NA | TRBD1 | TGTGCCAGCAGCGAACAGGGGGCTTTCTTT | CASSEQGAFF
TRBJ1-1 | TRBV28 | few | NA | TGTGCCAGCAGTCCAGACGCACGGGACACTGAAGCTTTCTTT | CASSPDARDTEAFF
TRBJ2-7 | TRBV10-3 | NA | TRBD1 | TGTGCCAGCAGTTACTCAGCCCCAGGGGGAAATTACGAGCAGTACTTC | CASSYSAPGGNYEQYF
TRBJ1-5 | TRBV7-2 | few | NA | TGTGCCAGCAGCTTAGACGCGGCGCGGGGGCAGCCCCAGCATTTT | CASSLDAARGQPQHF
TRBJ1-5 | TRBV6-1 | NA | NA | TGTGCCAGCAGTCATCGGGACGGCCTAAATCAGCCCCAGCATTTT | CASSHRDGLNQPQHF
TRBJ2-2 | TRBV10-3 | NA | TRBD1 | TGTGCCATCACCGTGGACAGGGACGGGGAGCTGTTTTTT | CAITVDRDGELFF
TRBJ1-4 | TRBV27 | NA | NA | TGTGCCAGCAGCATGGAGGCAACTAATGAAAAACTGTTTTTT | CASSMEATNEKLFF
TRBJ2-7 | TRBV7-2 | NA | NA | TGTGCCAGCAGCTTCGGCGCGAACTCCTACGAGCAGTACTTC | CASSFGANSYEQYF
TRBJ1-4 | TRBV7-9 | NA | TRBD1 | TGCGCCAGCAGCCAAAAATCGGACAGGGCCCCTAATGAAAAACTGTTTTTT | CASSQKSDRAPNEKLFF
TRBJ1-2 | TRBV5-4 | NA | NA | TGTGCCAGCAGTCCCGAGAGTTACTATGGCTACACCTTC | CASSPESYYGYTF
TRBJ1-6 | TRBV30 | few | NA | TGTGCCTGGAGTGGACAGAATAATTCACCCCTCCACTTT | CAWSGQNNSPLHF
TRBJ1-1 | TRBV7-2 | many | TRBD1 | TGTGCCAGCAGCCCTAACGGACAGGGGTACACTGAAGCTTTCTTT | CASSPNGQGYTEAFF
TRBJ1-4 | TRBV12-3/TRBV12-4 | NA | NA | TGTGCCAGCAGCCAAGATCCGGCAGGCCCTAATGAAAAACTGTTTTTT | CASSQDPAGPNEKLFF
TRBJ1-1 | TRBV30 | few | TRBD1 | TGTGCCTGGAGTTTAACAGGGGTGGGAGCTTTCTTT | CAWSLTGVGAFF
TRBJ1-1 | TRBV6-2/TRBV6-3 | many | NA | TGTGCCAGCAGTTACATGACCGAAGCTTTCTTT | CASSYMTEAFF
TRBJ2-5 | TRBV29-1 | once | TRBD1 | TGCAGCAGCCCAACGGACAGGAAAGAGACCCAGTACTTC | CSSPTDRKETQYF
TRBJ2-2 | TRBV7-7 | NA | TRBD1 | TGTGCTAGCAGCTTTACAGGGGTCACCGGGGAGCTGTTTTTT | CASSFTGVTGELFF
TRBJ1-2 | TRBV7-9 | many | NA | TGTGCCAGCAGCTTAACCCCGGGCTACGGCTACACCTTC | CASSLTPGYGYTF
TRBJ1-1 | TRBV9 | NA | TRBD1 | TGTGCTAGCAGCACGGGACAGGGCGACACTGAAGCTTTCTTT | CASSTGQGDTEAFF
TRBJ2-7 | TRBV10-3 | many | NA | TGTGCCATCAGCGGGACGGAGTCCTACGAGCAGTACTTC | CAISGTESYEQYF
TRBJ2-5 | TRBV20-1 | many | TRBD2 | TGCAGTGCTATGCGGGAGGGCCCCGAGACCCAGTACTTC | CSAMREGPETQYF
TRBJ1-2 | TRBV29-1 | once | NA | TGCAGTGACTCCCGGGGCTATGGCTACACCTTC | CSDSRGYGYTF
TRBJ1-2 | TRBV9 | NA | TRBD1 | TGTGCCAGCAGCGACGACAAAGGGACAGGATGGTATGGCTACACCTTC | CASSDDKGTGWYGYTF
TRBJ1-3 | TRBV10-3 | many | NA | TGTGCCGCCGGCGCACGGAGCTCTGGAAACACCATATATTTT | CAAGARSSGNTIYF
TRBJ2-5 | TRBV5-1 | NA | NA | TGCGCCAGCACCCCGAACCAGGGGAATCGGGTTATGGAGACCCAGTACTTC | CASTPNQGNRVMETQYF
TRBJ1-5 | TRBV20-1 | NA | NA | TGCAGTGCTAGAGAAGGCATTTTCAATCAGCCCCAGCATTTT | CSAREGIFNQPQHF
TRBJ1-1 | TRBV5-1 | NA | NA | TGCGCCAGCAGCGTACCGTCGACAGGTTTACCGATCACTGAAGCTTTCTTT | CASSVPSTGLPITEAFF
TRBJ2-7 | TRBV4-3 | NA | TRBD1 | TGCGCCAGCAGCCAGCAGACCGGGACAGGGGCTGGCGAGCAGTACTTC | CASSQQTGTGAGEQYF
TRBJ2-4 | TRBV20-1 | NA | TRBD1 | TGCAGTGCTAGGGGACAGGCGGGGCCGAACATTCAGTACTTC | CSARGQAGPNIQYF
TRBJ1-5 | TRBV24-1 | NA | NA | TGTGCCAGCAGTTACGAACTGAGGGGACCAGCCCAGGGTGGTCAGCCCCAGCATTTT | CASSYELRGPAQGGQPQHF
TRBJ2-2 | TRBV5-6 | many | NA | TGTGCCAGCGGAGGGGACGGGGGCCGAAGGGAGCTGTTTTTT | CASGGDGGRRELFF
TRBJ1-5 | TRBV12-3/TRBV12-4 | few | NA | TGTGCCAGCAGCACCCAGGGTTCAAGCAATCAGCCCCAGCATTTT | CASSTQGSSNQPQHF
TRBJ1-1 | TRBV3-1 | few | NA | TGTGCCAGCAGCCAAGGGGTCGAAAGGGCAGCTTTCTTT | CASSQGVERAAFF
TRBJ1-3 | TRBV20-1 | many | NA | TGCAGTGCCCAAGACAGCGCAGGGTCGGGAAACACCATATATTTT | CSAQDSAGSGNTIYF